The rows below give T cell receptor beta chains drawn from one sample of a study of T cells in Graves' hyperthyroidism and ophthalmopathy. Via MiXCR, TCRdb re-called the multiplex PCR reads, giving one row per CDR3 protein. The sample has 350,000 to 400,000 distinct CDR3 sequences; 19% are singletons. Sample: blood. These receptors all come from a woman between 18 and 29 years old with Graves' hyperthyroidism. Each CDR3 is given with its conserved first and last residue. D genes are given only for firm matches. The listing skips clone size in some rows; elsewhere it reads once, few, many or a size class.

CDR3aa: CASRPGDETQYF
CDR3nt: TGTGCCAGCAGACCGGGGGACGAGACCCAGTACTTC
v_gene: TRBV12-3/TRBV12-4
abundance: .
j_gene: TRBJ2-5
d_gene: .

CDR3aa: CASRHRDRQPQHF
CDR3nt: TGTGCCAGCAGACACAGGGATCGTCAGCCCCAGCATTTT
v_gene: TRBV6-1
abundance: .
j_gene: TRBJ1-5
d_gene: .

CDR3aa: CASSYPGQSMNTEAFF
CDR3nt: TGTGCCAGCAGTTACCCTGGACAGTCCATGAACACTGAAGCTTTCTTT
v_gene: TRBV6-5
abundance: many
j_gene: TRBJ1-1
d_gene: .

CDR3aa: CASSKNIQYF
CDR3nt: TGCGCCAGCAGTAAAAACATTCAGTACTTC
v_gene: TRBV5-1
abundance: .
j_gene: TRBJ2-4
d_gene: .

CDR3aa: CASRTGRLGTQYF
CDR3nt: TGCGCCAGCAGGACCGGCAGGTTAGGGACCCAGTACTTC
v_gene: TRBV10-2
abundance: many
j_gene: TRBJ2-5
d_gene: .

CDR3aa: CASSEYPRGAGANVLTF
CDR3nt: TGCGCCAGCAGTGAGTACCCCAGGGGAGCTGGGGCCAACGTCCTGACTTTC
v_gene: TRBV10-2
abundance: many
j_gene: TRBJ2-6
d_gene: .

CDR3aa: CAISDLYDVSFSGNTIYF
CDR3nt: TGTGCCATCAGTGATCTATACGATGTCTCCTTCTCTGGAAACACCATATATTTT
v_gene: TRBV10-3
abundance: many
j_gene: TRBJ1-3
d_gene: .

CDR3aa: CSSEEGGRETQYF
CDR3nt: TGCAGCTCCGAGGAAGGGGGCAGAGAGACCCAGTACTTC
v_gene: TRBV29-1
abundance: few
j_gene: TRBJ2-5
d_gene: TRBD1

CDR3aa: CATSDPNREANYGYTF
CDR3nt: TGTGCCACCAGTGACCCAAACAGGGAAGCTAACTATGGCTACACCTTC
v_gene: TRBV24-1
abundance: many
j_gene: TRBJ1-2
d_gene: .

CDR3aa: CAWRGWTRDTEAFF
CDR3nt: TGTGCCTGGAGGGGATGGACCAGGGACACTGAAGCTTTCTTT
v_gene: TRBV30
abundance: many
j_gene: TRBJ1-1
d_gene: .

CDR3aa: CASSSWTSGTYTDTQYF
CDR3nt: TGTGCCAGCAGTTCCTGGACTAGCGGGACGTACACAGATACGCAGTATTTT
v_gene: TRBV12-3/TRBV12-4
abundance: few
j_gene: TRBJ2-3
d_gene: TRBD2

CDR3aa: CASSYPYSNQPQHF
CDR3nt: TGTGCCAGCAGTTACCCCTATAGCAATCAGCCCCAGCATTTT
v_gene: TRBV6-5
abundance: .
j_gene: TRBJ1-5
d_gene: .

CDR3aa: CAWSRQGDTEAFF
CDR3nt: TGTGCCTGGAGTAGGCAGGGGGACACTGAAGCTTTCTTT
v_gene: TRBV30
abundance: few
j_gene: TRBJ1-1
d_gene: TRBD1

CDR3aa: CASSLEVGAPQETQYF
CDR3nt: TGCGCCAGCAGCTTGGAGGTGGGGGCACCCCAAGAGACCCAGTACTTC
v_gene: TRBV5-1
abundance: many
j_gene: TRBJ2-5
d_gene: .

CDR3aa: CASRSGTGGEETQYF
CDR3nt: TGCGCCAGCAGGTCCGGGACAGGTGGCGAAGAGACCCAGTACTTC
v_gene: TRBV4-1
abundance: many
j_gene: TRBJ2-5
d_gene: TRBD1

CDR3aa: CASRTDREGYGYTF
CDR3nt: TGTGCCAGCCGTACCGACAGGGAGGGTTATGGCTACACCTTC
v_gene: TRBV28
abundance: many
j_gene: TRBJ1-2
d_gene: TRBD1

CDR3aa: CSARGRKILSYEQYF
CDR3nt: TGCAGTGCTAGGGGCAGAAAAATCCTCTCCTACGAGCAGTACTTC
v_gene: TRBV20-1
abundance: many
j_gene: TRBJ2-7
d_gene: .